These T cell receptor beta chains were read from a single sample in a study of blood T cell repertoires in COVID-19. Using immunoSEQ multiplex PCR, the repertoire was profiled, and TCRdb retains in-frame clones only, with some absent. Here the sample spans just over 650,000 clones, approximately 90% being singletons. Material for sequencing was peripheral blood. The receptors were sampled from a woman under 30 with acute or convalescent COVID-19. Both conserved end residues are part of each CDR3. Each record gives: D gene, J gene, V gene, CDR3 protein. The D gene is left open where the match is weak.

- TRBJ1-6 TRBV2 CASHRDNSPLHF
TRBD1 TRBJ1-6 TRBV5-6 CASSSYRQGPNSPLHF
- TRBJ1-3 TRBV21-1 CASSGTGLNSGNTIYF
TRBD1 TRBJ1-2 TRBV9 CASSVLGQGDYTF
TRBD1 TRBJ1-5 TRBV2 CASRDRGRGQPQHF
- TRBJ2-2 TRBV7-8 CASSHLNTGELFF
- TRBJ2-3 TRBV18 CASINRARGAPDTQYF
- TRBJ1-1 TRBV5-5 CASSTLKGGVTEAFF
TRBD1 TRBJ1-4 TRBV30 CAFTRQGGEKLFF
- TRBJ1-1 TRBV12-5 CASGFGPDTRNTEAFF
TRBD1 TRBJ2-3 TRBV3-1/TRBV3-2 CASSQEIGGQGNTDTQYF
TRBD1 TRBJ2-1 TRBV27 CASSGTGLGIPHEQFF
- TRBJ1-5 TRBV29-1 CSVTDSLGQPQHF
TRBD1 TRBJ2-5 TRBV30 CAWKGQNQETQYF
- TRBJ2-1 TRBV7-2 CASSRGVSSYNEQFF
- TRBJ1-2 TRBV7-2 CASSFADSSYGYTF
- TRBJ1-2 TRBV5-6 CASSDRGSFYGYTF
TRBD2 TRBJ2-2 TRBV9 CASSVTNLAGPYTGELFF
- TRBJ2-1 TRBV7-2 CASSLVLPLVDEQFF
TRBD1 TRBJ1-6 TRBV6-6 CASSLIGTGNSPLHF
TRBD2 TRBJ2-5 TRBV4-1 CASSQDLRASGGEETQYF
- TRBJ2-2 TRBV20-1 CSASRTALSGELFF
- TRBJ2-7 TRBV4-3 CASSQDGGRSYEQYF
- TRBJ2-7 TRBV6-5 CASSYELEQYF
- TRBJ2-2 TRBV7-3 CASSASVGELFF
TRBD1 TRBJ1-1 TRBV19 CASSTLGRRGQGTEAFF
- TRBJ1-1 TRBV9 CASSTLQGQNTEAFF
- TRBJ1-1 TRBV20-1 CSATGPEAFF
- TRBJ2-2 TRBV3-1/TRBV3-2 CASSGLELNTGELFF
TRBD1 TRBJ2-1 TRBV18 CASSPPDRGIDNEQFF
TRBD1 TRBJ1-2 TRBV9 CASYSWTGYNYGYTF
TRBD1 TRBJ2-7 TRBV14 CASSQGQARFYEQYF
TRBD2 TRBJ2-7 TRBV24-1 CATSDRTSGLYEQYF
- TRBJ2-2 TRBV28 CASTRHGTGELFF
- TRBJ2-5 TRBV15 CATSNLRGQETQYF
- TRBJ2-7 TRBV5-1 CASSYSRTYEQYF
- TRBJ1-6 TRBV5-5 CASSYATVSYNSPLHF
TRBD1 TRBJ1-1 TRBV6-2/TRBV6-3 CASSPERGRIEAFF
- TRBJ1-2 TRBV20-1 CSASPFSQGLGYTF
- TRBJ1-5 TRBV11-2 CASSLLGEGEQPQHF
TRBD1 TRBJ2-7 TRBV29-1 CSARDRVGEQYF
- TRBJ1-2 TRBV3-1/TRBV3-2 CASSQDWQGGNYGYTF
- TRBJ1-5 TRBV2 CASSLDSNQPQHF
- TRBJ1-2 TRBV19 CASSMMRALVRGYTF
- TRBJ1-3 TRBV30 CAWTFRGSGNTIYF
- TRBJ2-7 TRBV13 CASSSSDRPYEQYF
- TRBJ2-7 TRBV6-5 CASGHKVNSYEQYF
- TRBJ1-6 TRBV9 CASSPPPDNSPLHF
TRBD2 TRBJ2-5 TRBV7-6 CASRIHPAGVETQYF
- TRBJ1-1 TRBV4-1 CASSQEGGTRGTEAFF
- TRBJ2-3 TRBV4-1 CASSQPGGTDTQYF
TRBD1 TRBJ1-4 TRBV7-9 CASSPGQGVKEKLFF